The 17 T cell receptor beta chains reported below all come from one sample, sequenced in a study of T-cell reconstitution after alpha-beta-depleted transplantation in children (dated by TCRdb to the mid-2010s). This sample's treatment or condition label indicates: allogeneic hematopoietic cell transplantation with graft depleted of TCRalphabeta T cells and CD19 B cells. The library relied on PCR. Sequencing took place on an Illumina HiSeq 2500. To normalize quantification of the TCRbeta repertoire, the TCR libraries were built with molecular barcoding that relied on unique molecular identifiers. The public reads were run again by TCRdb, first through fastp at Q25 and then through MiXCR, and only productive beta chains were kept. Every entry covers one CDR3 protein and lists the most common genes and DNA from its rows. This sample comprises over 85,000 distinct CDR3 sequences, roughly 7.1% of them detected only once. Together, the top ten hold 16% of the sample.

Material: PBMCs, obtained before TCRalphabeta/CD19-depleted stem cell transplant. The receptor set was obtained from a boy younger than 10 with acute lymphoblastic leukemia, due to receive a stem cell transplant.

This chain connects TRBV6-1 to TRBJ2-1, with D maybe TRBD2 (6 bases). CDR1 and CDR2 (germline): MNHNS, SASEGT. This CDR3 has 13 residues. V was shortened by 2 bases and J by 15 bases, with 17 bases between the two germline ends. The CDR3, as DNA: TGTGCCAGCAGTGAAATTGAGGGAGGTAGTTGGTTCTTC. Its translation: CASSEIEGGSWFF.

The J gene is TRBJ2-4, the V gene TRBV7-2, with TRBD2 matching over 10 bases. In germline, CDR1 is SGHTA, CDR2 FQGNSA. The CDR3 sequence is 14 residues long. With 2 bases clipped from V and 6 bases from J, the junction kept 1 base outside the gene matches. CDR3 in amino acids: CASSLRTSGNIQYF. CDR3 sequence (DNA): TGTGCCAGCAGCTTAAGGACTAGCGGAAACATTCAGTACTTC.

This clonotype was counted many times. The chain has TRBV12-3 or TRBV12-4 and TRBJ1-2; 7 bases are shared with TRBD1. There are 13 residues in the CDR3. Trimming cost V 3 bases and J 6 bases; bases outside gene matches: 4. This chain's CDR3 is CASSFRGLDGYTF. For the CDR3, the DNA is TGTGCCAGCAGTTTTAGGGGGCTGGATGGCTACACCTTC.

This clonotype was detected ten times or more. The chain is built from TRBV13 and TRBJ2-7; TRBD1 aligns across 10 bases. CDR3 length equals 14 residues. The V and J ends lost 5 bases and 2 bases, in that order; junction bases with no gene match: 3. Germline V gene lookup returns CDR1 PRHDT and CDR2 FYEKMQ (reference sequence). This chain's CDR3 is CASSPGQGAYEQYF. The CDR3 DNA sequence: TGTGCCAGCAGCCCCGGACAGGGGGCCTACGAGCAGTACTTC.

This clonotype was detected many times. The chain has TRBV15 and TRBJ2-4; D gene ambiguous. The ends were cut back, 0 bases at V and 13 bases at J, with 13 bases in the middle. Germline V gives CDR1 LNHNV, CDR2 YYDKDF (reference sequence). The CDR3 has 13 residues. The CDR3, as DNA: TGTGCCACCAGCAGAGAAACGCATACCCAACAGTACTTC. Residues: CATSRETHTQQYF.

This clonotype appeared a few times. The chain uses TRBV19 and TRBJ2-3, with D possibly called TRBD1 or TRBD2 (6 bases each). CDR1 is LNHDA, CDR2 SQIVND, per germline (reference sequence). The CDR3 contains 15 residues. V was pared by 7 bases and J by 5 bases, with 19 bases between. The CDR3 nucleotides read TGTGCCAGTACTCCCGGTCGGGGGCGGATAGATACGCAGTATTTT. Protein sequence: CASTPGRGRIDTQYF.

The chain combines TRBV18 with TRBJ1-1; D remains ambiguous. The V and J ends lost 2 bases and 7 bases respectively, with 8 bases between them. This CDR3 region has 12 residues. CDR1 and CDR2 (germline): KGHSH, LQKENI. The CDR3 sequence: CASSPGDIEAFF. In nucleotides, the CDR3 is TGTGCCAGCTCACCAGGAGACATTGAAGCTTTCTTT.

This clonotype was observed at least ten times. The rearrangement joins TRBV3-1 to TRBJ1-2, with a weak D call TRBD1 (6 bases). CDR1 LGHDT and CDR2 YNNKEL come from the germline V gene (reference sequence). This CDR3 comprises 15 residues. The V and J ends lost 1 base and 5 bases respectively, with 14 bases between them. CDR3 amino acids: CASSQASGVRYGYTF. In DNA, the CDR3 is TGTGCCAGCAGCCAAGCGTCAGGGGTACGGTATGGCTACACCTTC.

This clonotype was recorded many times. This chain joins TRBV28 and TRBJ2-1, with D tentatively TRBD1 (6 bases). Trimming stripped 6 bases from V and 4 bases from J, with 16 bases between. CDR1 is MDHEN, CDR2 SYDVKM, per germline. CDR3 length: 15 amino acids. The chain's CDR3 is CASREDSGPYNEQFF. CDR3 sequence (DNA): TGTGCCAGCAGGGAGGACAGTGGCCCATACAATGAGCAGTTCTTC. The whole variable domain, filled in from reference TRBV28 and TRBJ2-1, reads DVKVTQSSRYLVKRTGEKVFLECVQDMDHENMFWYRQDPGLGLRLIYFSYDVKMKEKGDIPEGYSVSREKKERFSLILESASTNQTSMYLCASREDSGPYNEQFFGPGTRLTVL.

This clonotype showed up many times. V and J are TRBV12-3 or TRBV12-4 and TRBJ1-5; no definite D call. The V end was cut by 7 bases, the J end by 1 base, with 20 bases between. This CDR3 spans 17 amino acids. The CDR3 loop is CASTLWVRGRSNQPQHF. CDR3 sequence (DNA): TGTGCCAGCACACTCTGGGTCCGGGGAAGGAGCAATCAGCCCCAGCATTTT.

The V gene is TRBV5-5, the J gene TRBJ2-7, with 9 bases that match TRBD1. Losses at the gene ends were 4 bases for V and 3 bases for J; bases not matched to a gene: 5. The germline gives CDR1 SGHKS, CDR2 YYEKEE (reference sequence). This CDR3 has 14 residues. This CDR3 is CASSNLGQGYEQYF. The CDR3 nucleotides are TGTGCCAGCAGCAACCTGGGACAGGGCTACGAGCAGTACTTC.

This clonotype was found a few times. This chain joins TRBV18 and TRBJ1-5; D possibly corresponds to TRBD1 (6 bases). CDR1 and CDR2 from the germline V gene are KGHSH and LQKENI. The CDR3 sequence is 17 residues long. V was trimmed by 3 bases and J by 1 base, leaving 16 bases between them. The DNA for the CDR3 is TGTGCCAGCTCACCCTGGACAGATCCCCAAAGCAATCAGCCCCAGCATTTT. The encoded protein is CASSPWTDPQSNQPQHF.

This clonotype was detected many times. This chain's CDR3 is CASSSTSGGLVDTQYF. CDR3 bases: TGTGCCAGCAGCTCGACTAGCGGGGGCCTGGTAGATACGCAGTATTTT. The rearrangement uses TRBV27 and TRBJ2-3, with 12 bases lining up with TRBD2. V lost 6 bases and J lost 5; bases outside the gene matches: 9. Germline lookup yields CDR1 MNHEY and CDR2 SMNVEV (reference sequence). This CDR3 has 16 amino acids.

This clonotype was detected ten times or more. The chain joins TRBV5-1 to TRBJ2-7; 11 nucleotides match TRBD2. The CDR3 runs 15 residues. Germline V CDR1 and CDR2: SGHRS, YFSETQ. V was clipped by 0 bases and J by 3 bases; unmatched bases: 2. CDR3 residues: CASSLVLAGDYEQYF. CDR3 bases: TGCGCCAGCAGCTTGGTACTAGCGGGGGACTACGAGCAGTACTTC.

This clonotype showed up many times. The chain uses TRBV2 and TRBJ2-3; D remains ambiguous. The V gene lost 10 bases and the J gene lost 1 base, with 15 bases spanning the gap. The CDR3 runs 14 residues. The germline CDR1 and CDR2 sequences are SNHLY and FYNNEI. The CDR3 protein is CATKSGERTDTQYF. The CDR3 nucleotides read TGTGCCACCAAATCGGGTGAACGCACAGATACGCAGTATTTT.

V gene TRBV18 combines with J gene TRBJ1-6, with TRBD1 matching 9 bases. The CDR3 contains 14 residues. V lost 2 bases and J lost 8; bases outside the gene matches: 1. Per germline, CDR1 KGHSH and CDR2 LQKENI. CDR3 sequence (DNA): TGTGCCAGCTCACCAAGGACAGGGGATTCACCCCTCCACTTT. It yields the protein CASSPRTGDSPLHF.

This clonotype showed up just a few times. The gene calls are TRBV20-1 and TRBJ1-1, with 10 bases identical to TRBD1. The CDR3 has 17 residues. Trimming cost V 1 base and J 0 bases; bases outside gene matches: 8. In germline, CDR1 is DFQATT, CDR2 SNEGSKA (reference sequence). The CDR3 DNA follows: TGCAGTGCTAGAGGGGGGACAGGGGCACCGCTGAACACTGAAGCTTTCTTT. Its translation: CSARGGTGAPLNTEAFF.